The text below deals with one T cell receptor (beta chain). Its specificity is unknown. This CDR3 contains 14 residues. The germline V and J ends were trimmed by 6 bases and 2 bases, with 11 bases remaining between them. The germline V gene has CDR1 MDHEN and CDR2 SYDVKM. These data come from a study of T cell responses to AZD1222 COVID-19 vaccine. Regarding the study as a whole: There were repertoire samples only from the period after the peak T cell response. Two AZD1222 administrations were followed by greater Spike-specific TCR breadth and depth. Nearly half of unique spike-specific TCRs reportedly avoided B.1.351 and B.1.1.7 mutated regions.

Data came from immunoSEQ multiplex PCR; TCRdb stores just in-frame clones and leaves some out. The sample lists 130,000 to 150,000 clones; 88% were seen once. The genes are TRBV28 and TRBJ1-3; a weak D match, TRBD1 (5 bases). This TCR was recovered from an adult in good health. The specimen was peripheral blood, collected on day 0 of AZD1222 vaccination. The CDR3 nucleotides are TGTGCCAGCAGGGCAGGGCTCCCTGGAAACACCATATATTTT. Translating it yields CASRAGLPGNTIYF.